This is a list of T cell receptor beta chains from one sample in a study of blood T cells in healthy people across ages. TCRdb independently ran MiXCR on the 5' RACE reads; one entry per CDR3 protein. The sample yields roughly 2 million distinct CDR3 sequences, roughly 49% seen once. The sample consisted of blood. These receptors were taken from a woman between 40 and 55 years old in good health. Both conserved end residues are part of each CDR3. D genes are given only for firm matches. Clone size is shown for a subset of rows, as once, few, many or a class of expanded clone.

>.|TRBD2|TRBV5-6|TRBJ2-1
CASSLDLGTSVFNEQFF
TGTGCCAGCAGCTTGGATCTGGGGACTAGCGTCTTCAATGAGCAGTTCTTC
>.|.|TRBV7-2|TRBJ2-4
CASSLDHIQYF
TGTGCCAGCAGCTTAGATCACATTCAGTACTTC
>.|.|TRBV4-2|TRBJ2-6
CASSPGHFSGANVLTF
TGTGCCAGCAGCCCGGGACATTTCTCTGGGGCCAACGTCCTGACTTTC
>.|TRBD1|TRBV28|TRBJ2-1
CASGLSGTGGNNEQFF
TGTGCCAGCGGTTTATCCGGGACAGGGGGTAACAATGAGCAGTTCTTC
>few|.|TRBV12-3/TRBV12-4|TRBJ2-3
CASSFKVQSTDTQYF
TGTGCCAGCAGTTTCAAAGTCCAAAGCACAGATACGCAGTATTTT
>.|.|TRBV11-2|TRBJ2-1
CASSSRPHSSYNEQFF
TGTGCCAGCAGCTCCCGACCGCATAGCTCCTACAATGAGCAGTTCTTC
>.|TRBD2|TRBV12-3/TRBV12-4|TRBJ2-7
CASRLAGPAYEQYF
TGTGCCAGCAGGTTAGCGGGGCCCGCCTACGAGCAGTACTTC
>few|.|TRBV7-6|TRBJ2-4
CASSLGFGENIQYF
TGTGCCAGCAGCTTAGGGTTCGGGGAAAACATTCAGTACTTC
>once|.|TRBV7-2|TRBJ2-1
CASSYEGLVDNEQFF
TGTGCCAGCAGCTATGAGGGCCTAGTGGACAATGAGCAGTTCTTC
>few|.|TRBV7-2|TRBJ2-5
CASSLQREETQYF
TGTGCCAGCAGCCTCCAAAGAGAGGAGACCCAGTACTTC
>.|.|TRBV11-2|TRBJ2-4
CASSRGTGYLLEQYF
TGTGCCAGCAGCCGGGGAACAGGGTATCTCCTGGAGCAGTACTTC
>few|.|TRBV7-2|TRBJ2-1
CASSASRGTNNEQFF
TGTGCCAGCAGCGCAAGCCGGGGTACCAACAATGAGCAGTTCTTC
>.|.|TRBV12-3/TRBV12-4|TRBJ1-2
CASSSGQRPRNGYTF
TGTGCCAGCAGCTCAGGACAGCGTCCGAGGAATGGCTACACCTTC
>.|.|TRBV6-6|TRBJ2-5
CASSYSRGNEQYF
TGTGCCAGCAGTTACTCCAGGGGAAATGAGCAGTACTTC
>.|.|TRBV5-1|TRBJ2-5
CASSLDPGGPNEQYF
TGCGCCAGCAGCTTGGATCCCGGGGGCCCCAATGAGCAGTACTTC
>.|.|TRBV20-1|TRBJ2-1
CSAITGGDNEQFF
TGCAGTGCTATTACGGGGGGCGACAATGAGCAGTTCTTC
>.|TRBD2|TRBV7-9|TRBJ2-7
CASSLSGSGGRSSYEQYF
TGTGCCAGCAGCTTAAGTGGTAGCGGGGGGCGAAGCTCCTACGAGCAGTACTTC
>few|.|TRBV5-5|TRBJ1-1
CASSLAGVSAEAFF
TGTGCCAGCAGCTTGGCCGGGGTCTCCGCTGAAGCTTTCTTT
>.|.|TRBV4-1|TRBJ2-1
CASSRTAPNEQFF
TGCGCCAGCAGCCGGACAGCTCCTAATGAGCAGTTCTTC
>.|.|TRBV4-3|TRBJ1-4
CPSSQDLWKGPQEKLFF
TGCCCCAGCAGCCAAGATCTATGGAAGGGGCCACAGGAAAAACTGTTTTTT
>.|.|TRBV20-1|TRBJ1-2
CSAHPSARGYTF
TGCAGTGCTCACCCCTCGGCTCGGGGCTACACCTTC
>.|.|TRBV21-1|TRBJ1-1
CASSKGRETGTNTEAFF
TGTGCCAGCAGCAAAGGAAGGGAGACAGGGACGAACACTGAAGCTTTCTTT
>many|.|TRBV6-5|TRBJ2-3
CASSSPGDTQYF
TGTGCCAGCAGTTCCCCGGGGGATACGCAGTATTTT
>few|TRBD1|TRBV7-6|TRBJ2-5
CASSTTTGVETQYF
TGTGCCAGCAGCACCACGACAGGGGTGGAGACCCAGTACTTC
>once|TRBD2|TRBV3-1|TRBJ2-3
CASSQALAGVSDTQYF
TGTGCCAGCAGCCAAGCCCTAGCGGGGGTCTCAGATACGCAGTATTTT
>.|TRBD1|TRBV6-5|TRBJ2-3
CASRGQGRPDTQYF
TGTGCCAGCAGAGGACAGGGGAGGCCAGATACGCAGTATTTT
>.|.|TRBV20-1|TRBJ2-3
CSARDRVGLGTDTQYF
TGCAGTGCTAGAGATCGGGTGGGACTGGGCACAGATACGCAGTATTTT
>once|.|TRBV6-2/TRBV6-3|TRBJ2-2
CASSKDTNTGELFF
TGTGCCAGCAGTAAAGACACTAACACCGGGGAGCTGTTTTTT
>few|.|TRBV6-2/TRBV6-3|TRBJ2-1
CASRPTGVNEQFF
TGTGCCAGCAGGCCGACGGGGGTTAATGAGCAGTTCTTC
>.|.|TRBV6-1|TRBJ2-6
CASSTVISGANVLTF
TGTGCCAGCAGTACAGTAATCTCTGGGGCCAACGTCCTGACTTTC
>few|TRBD2|TRBV4-3|TRBJ2-7
CASSQELAGGPSSYEQYF
TGCGCCAGCAGCCAAGAACTAGCGGGGGGCCCGAGCTCCTACGAGCAGTACTTC
>.|.|TRBV7-2|TRBJ2-5
CASGLGGAGETQYF
TGTGCCAGCGGCTTAGGAGGGGCCGGGGAGACCCAGTACTTC
>few|TRBD2|TRBV4-2|TRBJ2-1
CASSQVRLAGLTLSSYNEQFF
TGTGCCAGCAGCCAAGTCCGACTAGCGGGGCTCACCTTGAGCTCCTACAATGAGCAGTTCTTC
>.|.|TRBV20-1|TRBJ2-5
CSAPTHGAQETQYF
TGCAGTGCTCCTACTCATGGGGCCCAGGAGACCCAGTACTTC
>.|.|TRBV6-1|TRBJ1-6
CASSATENSPLHF
TGTGCCAGCAGTGCCACAGAGAATTCACCCCTCCACTTT
>once|.|TRBV5-1|TRBJ1-2
CASSPTESTVNVYTF
TGCGCCAGCTCACCGACCGAGTCCACTGTAAATGTCTACACCTTC
>.|TRBD2|TRBV7-2|TRBJ2-3
CASSSHAGGPLATQYF
TGTGCCAGCAGCTCACACGCGGGGGGGCCGCTCGCTACGCAGTATTTT
>.|.|TRBV6-5|TRBJ1-5
CASSYSADSNQPQHF
TGTGCCAGCAGTTACTCGGCAGATAGCAATCAGCCCCAGCATTTT
>few|TRBD2|TRBV3-1|TRBJ2-3
CASSLLAGGATDTQYF
TGTGCCAGCAGCCTCCTAGCGGGGGGGGCGACAGATACGCAGTATTTT
>.|.|TRBV12-5|TRBJ2-3
CASGLGPTDTQYF
TGTGCTAGTGGTTTGGGCCCCACGGATACGCAGTATTTT
>.|.|TRBV12-3/TRBV12-4|TRBJ1-1
CASSFFMNTEAFF
TGTGCCAGCAGTTTTTTTATGAACACTGAAGCTTTCTTT
>.|.|TRBV7-2|TRBJ2-6
CASSLGGLRGANVLTF
TGTGCCAGCAGCTTAGGGGGTTTGCGTGGGGCCAACGTCCTGACTTTC
>.|.|TRBV29-1|TRBJ1-1
CSVEVWPGAANTETFF
TGCAGCGTTGAAGTCTGGCCAGGGGCCGCGAACACTGAAACTTTCTTT
>.|TRBD1|TRBV20-1|TRBJ2-5
CSAGGTGQETQYF
TGCAGTGCTGGGGGGACAGGGCAAGAGACCCAGTACTTC
>.|TRBD1|TRBV29-1|TRBJ2-7
CSVDRPGQGYEQYF
TGCAGCGTTGACCGACCGGGACAGGGCTACGAGCAGTACTTC
>few|TRBD1|TRBV4-2|TRBJ2-7
CASSPDRDSYYEQYF
TGTGCCAGCAGCCCAGACCGGGACAGTTACTACGAGCAGTACTTC
>.|TRBD1|TRBV12-3/TRBV12-4|TRBJ2-3
CASSLARSGGGSDTQYF
TGTGCCAGCAGTTTAGCGCGGTCAGGGGGCGGGTCAGATACGCAGTATTTT
>many|.|TRBV7-7|TRBJ2-3
CASSSIVGDTQYF
TGTGCTAGCAGCTCGATAGTAGGAGATACGCAGTATTTT
>few|.|TRBV6-6|TRBJ2-7
CASSPSEGMYF
TGTGCCAGCAGCCCATCGGAGGGGATGTACTTC